The clone carrying this TCR beta chain was counted only a few times. Its antigen is undetermined. This specimen belongs to a study of T-cell memory formation after mild COVID-19. Across the whole study: TCR clustering was largely donor specific.

Germline CDR1 reads SGHDT; CDR2 reads YYEEEE. Trimming left V 2 bases short and J 4 bases short, with 12 bases between. The CDR3 runs to 14 residues. TCRdb redid the calling of the 5' RACE reads with MiXCR, one entry per CDR3 protein. The sample lists fewer than 75,000 distinct CDR3 sequences; approximately 12% were seen once. Study findings and constraints: The authors did not confirm SARS-CoV-2 specificity of second-wave clones peaking day 37. The finding that pre-infection memory included some responding clones suggested that cross-reactive memory joined.

This receptor was obtained from a man aged 18 to 29 who had mild COVID-19 (a few samples of this study predate the infection). Cell type and time point are not known. The gene calls are TRBV5-6 and TRBJ2-5; tentatively, D is TRBD1 (6 bases). The sample was PBMCs or a T cell subset sorted from them (not recorded which). The CDR3 here is CASSFKQGGETQYF. In nucleotides, the CDR3 is TGTGCCAGCAGCTTCAAACAGGGCGGAGAGACCCAGTACTTC. Complete variable domain (other parts from reference TRBV5-6 and TRBJ2-5): DAGVTQSPTHLIKTRGQQVTLRCSPKSGHDTVSWYQQALGQGPQFIFQYYEEEERQRGNFPDRFSGHQFPNYSSELNVNALLLGDSALYLCASSFKQGGETQYFGPGTRLLVL.